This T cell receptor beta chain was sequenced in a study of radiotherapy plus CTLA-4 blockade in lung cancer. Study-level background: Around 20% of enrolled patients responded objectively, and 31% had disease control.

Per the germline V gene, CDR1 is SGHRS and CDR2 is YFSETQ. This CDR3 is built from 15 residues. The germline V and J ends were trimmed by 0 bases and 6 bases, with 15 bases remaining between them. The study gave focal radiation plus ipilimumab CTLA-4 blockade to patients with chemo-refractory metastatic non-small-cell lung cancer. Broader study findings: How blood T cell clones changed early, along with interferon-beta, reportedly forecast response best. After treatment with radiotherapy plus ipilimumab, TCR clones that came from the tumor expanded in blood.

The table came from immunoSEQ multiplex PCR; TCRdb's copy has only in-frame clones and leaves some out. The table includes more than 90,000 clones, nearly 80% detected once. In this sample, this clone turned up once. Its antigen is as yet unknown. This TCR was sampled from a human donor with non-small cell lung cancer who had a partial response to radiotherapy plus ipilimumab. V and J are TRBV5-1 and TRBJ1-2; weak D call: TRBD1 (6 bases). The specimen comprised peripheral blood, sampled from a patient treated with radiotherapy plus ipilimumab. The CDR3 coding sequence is TGCGCCAGCAGCTTGGAGGCCAGGGGAGGGCATGGCTACACCTTC. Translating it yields CASSLEARGGHGYTF.